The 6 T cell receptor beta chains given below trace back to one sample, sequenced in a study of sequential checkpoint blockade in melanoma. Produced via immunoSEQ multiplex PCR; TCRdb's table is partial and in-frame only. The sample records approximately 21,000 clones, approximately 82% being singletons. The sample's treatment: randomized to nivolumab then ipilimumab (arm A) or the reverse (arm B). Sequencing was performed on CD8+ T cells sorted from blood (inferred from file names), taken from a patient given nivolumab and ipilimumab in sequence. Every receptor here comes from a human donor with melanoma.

The CDR3 bases are TGTGCCAGCAGCCAAGGAGGGCTAACTCAGAACACTGAAGCTTTCTTT. This encodes CASSQGGLTQNTEAFF. The V call is TRBV4-2, the J call TRBJ1-1; D gene uncertain. This CDR3 is 16 amino acids long. Germline V CDR1 and CDR2: LGHNA, YNFKEQ. The V end was cut by 1 base, the J end by 1 base, with 13 bases between.

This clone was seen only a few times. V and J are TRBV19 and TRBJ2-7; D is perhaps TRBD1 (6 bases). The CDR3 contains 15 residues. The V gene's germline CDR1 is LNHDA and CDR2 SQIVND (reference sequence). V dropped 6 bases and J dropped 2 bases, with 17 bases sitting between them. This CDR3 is CASSRTSRGPYEQYF. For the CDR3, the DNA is TGTGCCAGTAGCCGCACGAGCAGGGGACCCTACGAGCAGTACTTC.

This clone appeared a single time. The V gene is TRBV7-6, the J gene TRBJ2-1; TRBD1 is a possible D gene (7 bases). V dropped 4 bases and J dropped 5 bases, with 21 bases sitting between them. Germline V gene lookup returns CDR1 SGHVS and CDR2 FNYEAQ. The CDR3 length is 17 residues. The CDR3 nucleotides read TGTGCCAGCAGCTCCACATCCAGGGGGACTCTTCACAATGAGCAGTTCTTC. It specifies CASSSTSRGTLHNEQFF.

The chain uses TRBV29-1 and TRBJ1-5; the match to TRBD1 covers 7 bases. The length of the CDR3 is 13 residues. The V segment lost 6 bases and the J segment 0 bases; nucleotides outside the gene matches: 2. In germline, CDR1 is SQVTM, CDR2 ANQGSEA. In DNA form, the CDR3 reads TGCAGCGTCGGGACAGATAGCAATCAGCCCCAGCATTTT. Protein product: CSVGTDSNQPQHF. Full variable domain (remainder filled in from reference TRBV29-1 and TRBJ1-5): SAVISQKPSRDICQRGTSLTIQCQVDSQVTMMFWYRQQPGQSLTLIATANQGSEATYESGFVIDKFPISRPNLTFSTLTVSNMSPEDSSIYLCSVGTDSNQPQHFGDGTRLSIL.

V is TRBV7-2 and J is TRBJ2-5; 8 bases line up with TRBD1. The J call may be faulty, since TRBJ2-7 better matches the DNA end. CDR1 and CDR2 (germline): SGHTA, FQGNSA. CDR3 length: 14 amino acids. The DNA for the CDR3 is TGTGCCAGCAGCCAAGGACAGGGTAATTACGAGCAGTACTTC. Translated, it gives CASSQGQGNYEQYF.

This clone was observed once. The DNA for the CDR3 is TGTGCCAGCAGCCAAAACGCGCAGGGGTGGGATGAAAAACTGTTTTTT. Protein product: CASSQNAQGWDEKLFF. The chain recombines TRBV6-6 with TRBJ1-4; maybe TRBD1 (6 bases). Germline CDR1 is MNHNY and CDR2 is SVGAGI (reference sequence). V lost 6 bases and J 6 bases, leaving 20 bases between the germline ends. This CDR3 is built from 16 residues.